This T cell receptor (beta chain) was retrieved from a study of control samples from healthy donors and cancer patients. Germline V gene data show CDR1 as KGHSH and CDR2 as LQKENI. The CDR3 has 16 residues. With V trimmed by 2 bases and J by 0 bases, 4 bases remained unmatched. TCRdb's table, derived via immunoSEQ multiplex PCR, lists solely in-frame clones and lacks some. Of 75,000 to 90,000 clones listed, 89% are singletons. V is TRBV18 and J is TRBJ1-1, with 9 bases matching TRBD1. The sequence derives from a middle-aged man in good health. The sample was blood. In nucleotides, the CDR3 is TGTGCCAGCTCACCAAACAGGGGGCCCATGAACACTGAAGCTTTCTTT. The encoded protein is CASSPNRGPMNTEAFF.